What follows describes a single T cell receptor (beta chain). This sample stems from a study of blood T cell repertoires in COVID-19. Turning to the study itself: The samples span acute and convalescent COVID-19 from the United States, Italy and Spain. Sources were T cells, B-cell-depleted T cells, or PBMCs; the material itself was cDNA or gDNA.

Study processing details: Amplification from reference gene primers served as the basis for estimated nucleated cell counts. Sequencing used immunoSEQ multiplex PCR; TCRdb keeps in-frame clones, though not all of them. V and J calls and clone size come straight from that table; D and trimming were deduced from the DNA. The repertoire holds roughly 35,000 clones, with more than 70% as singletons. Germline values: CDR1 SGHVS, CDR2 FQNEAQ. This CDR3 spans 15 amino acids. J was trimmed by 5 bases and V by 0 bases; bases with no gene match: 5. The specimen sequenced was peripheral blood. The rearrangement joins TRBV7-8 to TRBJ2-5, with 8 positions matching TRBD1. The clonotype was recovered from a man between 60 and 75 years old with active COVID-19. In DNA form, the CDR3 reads TGTGCCAGCAGCTTAGCGGGCAGGGGGCTCGAGACCCAGTACTTC. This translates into CASSLAGRGLETQYF.